Described below is a single T cell receptor (beta chain) sequence and its context. Assay used: immunoSEQ multiplex PCR; TCRdb lists only in-frame clones, some missing. The sample lists 35,000 to 40,000 clones, 70% to 90% occurring once. These data belong to a study of CD4 T cells in relation to SARS-CoV-2 and coronaviruses. Across the whole study: Patient ages ranged from roughly 21 to 75, median 38.

Germline V CDR1 and CDR2: SGHRS, YFSETQ. Losses at the gene ends were 0 bases for V and 6 bases for J; bases not matched to a gene: 4. This CDR3 comprises 15 residues. The source of this sequence is an adult with COVID-19. Material for sequencing was memory CD4+ T cells from PBMCs. This chain connects TRBV5-1 to TRBJ2-1; 9 bases fit TRBD2. The CDR3 coding sequence is TGCGCCAGCAGCTTGGTAACTAGCGGGTCCAATGAGCAGTTCTTC. Translated, it gives CASSLVTSGSNEQFF.